The next 16 T cell receptor beta chains were all read from a single sample in a study of T-cell memory formation after mild COVID-19. Each CDR3 protein gets one entry after TCRdb re-called the 5' RACE reads with MiXCR. The sample lists almost 550,000 distinct CDR3 sequences, roughly 22% occurring once. Specimen: PBMCs or a T cell subset sorted from them (not recorded which). The receptor set was obtained from an adult woman who had mild COVID-19 (a few samples of this study predate the infection). Cell type and time point are not known.

This clonotype has only a few counts. The rearrangement joins TRBV6-5 to TRBJ1-2; 12 bases fit TRBD1. CDR3 length equals 14 residues. Germline V gene lookup returns CDR1 MNHEY and CDR2 SVGAGI. J was trimmed by 6 bases and V by 10 bases; bases with no gene match: 9. CDR3 in amino acids: CAIGTGGPFDGYTF. CDR3 sequence (DNA): TGTGCCATAGGGACAGGGGGCCCCTTTGATGGCTACACCTTC.

The chain carries TRBV6-1 and TRBJ1-1; D not resolved. This CDR3 has 14 amino acids. The germline CDR1 and CDR2 sequences are MNHNS and SASEGT. Trimming left V 4 bases short and J 0 bases short, with 9 bases between. The chain's CDR3 is CASSVRTVNTEAFF. CDR3 coding DNA: TGTGCCAGCAGTGTGCGGACCGTGAACACTGAAGCTTTCTTT.

This sequence joins TRBV12-5 and TRBJ2-1; perhaps TRBD1 as D (5 bases). CDR1 LGHNT and CDR2 FRNRAP come from the germline V gene. V lost 5 bases and J 4 bases, leaving 12 bases between the germline ends. CDR3 length: 14 residues. The CDR3 spells CASGLDSRYNEQFF. CDR3 DNA sequence: TGTGCTAGTGGTCTCGACAGTAGGTACAATGAGCAGTTCTTC.

This clonotype has a handful of counts. The chain combines TRBV12-3 or TRBV12-4 with TRBJ1-1; TRBD1 might be the D (6 bases). V gave up 4 bases and J gave up 0 bases, with 9 bases separating them. This CDR3 is built from 14 residues. CDR3 protein: CASSSAGVNTEAFF. The CDR3 DNA sequence: TGTGCCAGCAGTTCGGCAGGGGTGAACACTGAAGCTTTCTTT.

The gene calls are TRBV7-9 and TRBJ2-1; 8 bases align to TRBD1. CDR3 length: 11 residues. Germline CDR1 reads SEHNR; CDR2 reads FQNEAQ (reference sequence). Germline trimming cut 1 base from V and 15 bases from J; bases unmatched to any gene: 2. The CDR3 DNA is TGTGCCAGCAGCTTAGGGACAGGGCCGTTCTTC. Its translation is CASSLGTGPFF.

This clonotype was detected only once. The chain recombines TRBV4-3 with TRBJ2-7; D ambiguous. CDR1 and CDR2 (germline): LGHNA, YSLEER. V was trimmed by 4 bases and J by 7 bases, leaving 14 bases between them. CDR3 length equals 13 residues. This CDR3 is CASSPGRLEEQYF. In nucleotides, the CDR3 is TGCGCCAGCAGCCCCGGACGGTTGGAAGAGCAGTACTTC.

The DNA of the CDR3 is TGTGCCAGCAGCCAGGTGGGAGCCGAGCAGTACTTC. Amino acids: CASSQVGAEQYF. The chain combines TRBV3-1 with TRBJ2-7, with D perhaps matching TRBD2 (5 bases). CDR1 and CDR2 from the germline V gene are LGHDT and YNNKEL (reference sequence). CDR3 length equals 12 residues. The germline V and J ends were trimmed by 3 bases and 6 bases, with 9 bases remaining between them.

This clonotype was seen a handful of times. V is TRBV4-2 and J is TRBJ2-1, with 7 bases that match TRBD2. The germline gives CDR1 LGHNA, CDR2 YNFKEQ. J gave up 3 bases and V 4 bases, and 6 bases lay outside the gene matches. The CDR3 is 15 amino acids. The DNA for the CDR3 is TGTGCCAGCAGCCCCCGACTAGCTGACTACAATGAGCAGTTCTTC. Translated, it gives CASSPRLADYNEQFF.

This clonotype was seen more than once but under ten times. V and J are TRBV5-1 and TRBJ1-5, with D possibly matching TRBD1 (6 bases). The CDR3 sequence is 15 residues long. CDR1 and CDR2 (germline): SGHRS, YFSETQ. V shed 1 base and J shed 1 base, with 9 bases lying between them. This CDR3 reads CASSLSGQSNQPQHF. DNA of the CDR3: TGCGCCAGCAGCTTGTCGGGACAAAGCAATCAGCCCCAGCATTTT.

This clonotype was picked up a small number of times. The chain carries TRBV6-2 or TRBV6-3 and TRBJ2-7; 13 bases match TRBD2. The CDR3 length is 14 residues. Germline loops: CDR1 MNHEY, CDR2 SVGEGT. V lost 6 bases and J lost 5; bases outside the gene matches: 4. The CDR3 DNA sequence: TGTGCCAGCAGCCGGACTAGCGGGAGCAACGAGCAGTACTTC. It yields the protein CASSRTSGSNEQYF.

The chain couples TRBV12-3 or TRBV12-4 to TRBJ2-3; D is ambiguous. Trimming took off 1 base at V and 5 bases at J, with 10 bases between the two ends. This CDR3 spans 14 amino acids. CDR3 nucleotide sequence: TGTGCCAGCAGTTTAGGCTGGGTGGGAGATACGCAGTATTTT. Translated, it gives CASSLGWVGDTQYF.

The chain employs TRBV5-4 and TRBJ2-2; D may correspond to TRBD1 or TRBD2 (5 bases each). The CDR3 covers 16 residues. Per the germline V gene, CDR1 is SGHNT and CDR2 is YYREEE (reference sequence). V shed 4 bases and J shed 1 base, with 14 bases lying between them. The CDR3 loop reads CASSGPGTVNTGELFF. The CDR3 region has the DNA TGTGCCAGCAGCGGCCCCGGGACGGTGAACACCGGGGAGCTGTTTTTT.

The rearrangement uses TRBV7-9 and TRBJ1-1; D is unclear. Germline lookup yields CDR1 SEHNR and CDR2 FQNEAQ (reference sequence). The CDR3 is made up of 13 amino acids. Between the trimmed V and J ends, which lost 1 base and 3 bases, there was a span of 6 bases. The CDR3 here is CASSLGSDTEAFF. The CDR3 DNA sequence: TGTGCCAGCAGCTTAGGTTCGGACACTGAAGCTTTCTTT.

This clonotype has a count of ten or more. The chain carries TRBV7-9 and TRBJ2-3; TRBD1 matches 9 bases. CDR3 length: 18 amino acids. Germline V gene sequence: CDR1 SEHNR, CDR2 FQNEAQ (reference sequence). Trimming took 3 bases from V and 4 from J; bases not matched to a gene: 14. In nucleotides, the CDR3 is TGTGCCAGCAGCTTCCCGGGAGCCGGGACAGGGAAGGCAGATACGCAGTATTTT. This codes for CASSFPGAGTGKADTQYF.

The chain carries TRBV6-5 and TRBJ2-7, with a weak D call TRBD1 (6 bases). The germline V and J ends were trimmed by 0 bases and 1 base, with 13 bases remaining between them. This CDR3 contains 16 residues. Germline values: CDR1 MNHEY, CDR2 SVGAGI. The CDR3 here is CASSYSRRGRSYEQYF. The CDR3 coding sequence is TGTGCCAGCAGTTACTCGAGAAGGGGGAGATCCTACGAGCAGTACTTC.

This clonotype showed up many times. This chain joins TRBV4-1 and TRBJ2-5; D is ambiguous. Germline V lookup: CDR1 MGHRA, CDR2 YSYEKL. Trimming left V 4 bases short and J 5 bases short, with 8 bases between. This CDR3 has 12 amino acids. The CDR3 region is CASSPTGETQYF. The CDR3 DNA is TGCGCCAGCAGCCCGACGGGCGAGACCCAGTACTTC.